Listed here is a single TCR beta chain. Measured with immunoSEQ multiplex PCR; TCRdb has only the in-frame clones, and not every one. Of about 190,000 clones in the sample, 70% to 85% are singletons; the top ten hold 9.5% to 15%. The sample belongs to a study of blood T cell repertoires in COVID-19. Trimming took off 10 bases at V and 4 bases at J, with 16 bases between the two ends. This CDR3 comprises 13 residues. Germline V CDR1 and CDR2: LGHNT, FRNRAP. J is TRBJ1-1 and V is TRBV12-5, with D possibly TRBD1 on 5 matching bases. Sequenced input: peripheral blood. This TCR was sampled from a woman aged 45 to 65 with acute or convalescent COVID-19. The DNA of the CDR3 is TGTGCTACGGGTCCGGGGGGGTTCACTGAAGCTTTCTTT. This gives the protein CATGPGGFTEAFF.